The 25 T cell receptor beta chains in this list originate from one sample, sequenced in a study of shared clonotypes between healthy human individuals. The table came from immunoSEQ multiplex PCR; TCRdb's copy has only in-frame clones and leaves some out. The table records roughly 530,000 clones, about 95% of them present only once. Sequencing was done on a sample of naive CD4+ T cells sorted from blood. Subset noted: CD45RA+ positively selected. The origin of the receptors is a woman aged 25 to 39 in good health.

This chain links TRBV4-1 with TRBJ2-7; weak D call: TRBD2 (6 bases). The length of the CDR3 is 11 residues. The germline gives CDR1 MGHRA, CDR2 YSYEKL. With 4 bases removed from V and 11 bases from J, the gap between germline ends came to 12 bases. Here the CDR3 reads CASSRDGRKYF. CDR3 nucleotides: TGCGCCAGCAGCCGTGACGGGAGAAAGTACTTC.

The table lists this clone with a count of one. The rearrangement uses TRBV7-9 and TRBJ1-4, with D perhaps TRBD1 (5 bases). Trimming stripped 4 bases from V and 7 bases from J, with 19 bases between. The CDR3 spans 16 residues. Germline V gene sequence: CDR1 SEHNR, CDR2 FQNEAQ (reference sequence). As DNA, the CDR3 is TGTGCCAGCAGCTCAGGAATTTTTGGGGGAAGTGAAAAACTGTTTTTT. Residues: CASSSGIFGGSEKLFF.

V is TRBV9 and J is TRBJ2-7; D not resolved. Germline lookup yields CDR1 SGDLS and CDR2 YYNGEE. CDR3 length equals 14 residues. V lost 0 bases to trimming and J lost 2 bases, with 9 bases between them. The CDR3 spells CASSVAFSPYEQYF. The CDR3 DNA reads as TGTGCCAGCAGCGTAGCTTTTTCGCCCTACGAGCAGTACTTC.

The rearrangement joins TRBV7-9 to TRBJ1-1, with 7 positions matching TRBD1. The germline V gene has CDR1 SEHNR and CDR2 FQNEAQ (reference sequence). The V gene end was trimmed by 5 bases and the J gene end by 4 bases; junction bases not matched to a gene: 10. This CDR3 is 15 amino acids long. As DNA, the CDR3 is TGTGCCAGCAGCAAACAGACAGGGAGGAGCACTGAAGCTTTCTTT. Its protein is CASSKQTGRSTEAFF.

The J gene is TRBJ2-2, the V gene TRBV23-1; D remains ambiguous. TRBV23-1 is classed as an ORF, of uncertain function. The V end lost 6 bases, the J end lost 6 bases, and 5 bases lay between the germline ends. There are 11 residues in the CDR3. This CDR3 is CASRVAGELFF. CDR3 DNA sequence: TGCGCCAGCAGAGTTGCCGGGGAGCTGTTTTTT.

The J gene is TRBJ2-7, the V gene TRBV2; TRBD1 agrees at 9 bases. The junction had 5 bases not matched to a gene; V was cut back by 4 bases and J by 4 bases. The CDR3 is 14 residues long. Germline CDR1 SNHLY, CDR2 FYNNEI. The CDR3 region has the DNA TGTGCCAGCAGTGGACAGGGGGGACCTTACGAGCAGTACTTC. Protein: CASSGQGGPYEQYF.

This clone was detected only once. The chain combines TRBV5-6 with TRBJ2-4; 7 bases map to TRBD2. This CDR3 is 15 amino acids long. With V trimmed by 1 base and J by 1 base, 2 bases remained unmatched. Germline assignment: CDR1 SGHDT and CDR2 YYEEEE. CDR3 bases: TGTGCCAGCAGCTTGCCCGGGGGGGCCAAAAACATTCAGTACTTC. Residues: CASSLPGGAKNIQYF.

Comment on this clone: This sample includes further DNA sequences coding for the same CDR3. This sequence joins TRBV5-1 and TRBJ2-3; no reliable D call. CDR3 size: 14 residues. With 0 bases removed from V and 0 bases from J, the gap between germline ends came to 5 bases. Germline lookup yields CDR1 SGHRS and CDR2 YFSETQ. This CDR3 reads CASSLALSTDTQYF. The CDR3 region has the DNA TGCGCCAGCAGCTTGGCCCTCAGCACAGATACGCAGTATTTT.

V is TRBV28 and J is TRBJ1-1, with unresolved D. The CDR3 has 12 residues. V lost 6 bases, J lost 4 bases, and 9 bases lay in between. Germline V lookup: CDR1 MDHEN, CDR2 SYDVKM. The CDR3 DNA sequence: TGTGCCAGCAGCCAGTCCCCCACTGAAGCTTTCTTT. This sequence encodes CASSQSPTEAFF.

The genes are TRBV2 and TRBJ2-2; D possibly matches TRBD1 or TRBD2 (5 bases each). V lost 6 bases and J 8 bases, leaving 25 bases between the germline ends. CDR1 and CDR2 from the germline V gene are SNHLY and FYNNEI. This CDR3 is built from 17 residues. The CDR3: CASRGLGGDSVLGELFF. The CDR3 nucleotides are TGTGCCAGCAGAGGACTTGGGGGTGATTCAGTTTTGGGGGAGCTGTTTTTT.

V and J are TRBV25-1 and TRBJ2-2; 8 bases align to TRBD1. Germline CDR1 MGHDK, CDR2 SYGVNS. V lost 8 bases and J lost 5; bases outside the gene matches: 13. The CDR3 is 16 residues long. This CDR3 reads CASATRQGSETGELFF. For the CDR3, the DNA is TGTGCCAGCGCTACCAGACAGGGGTCCGAAACCGGGGAGCTGTTTTTT.

The chain combines TRBV14 with TRBJ2-1; 9 bases align to TRBD2. In germline, CDR1 is SGHDN, CDR2 FVKESK. The CDR3 contains 13 residues. The ends lost 1 base at V and 13 bases at J; junction bases unmatched: 5. This CDR3 reads CASSQGTGTSQFF. In nucleotides, the CDR3 is TGTGCCAGCAGCCAAGGGACCGGGACTAGCCAGTTCTTC.

The chain uses TRBV7-2 and TRBJ1-1; D unresolved. CDR1 is SGHTA and CDR2 is FQGNSA in the germline V gene. Deletions cut 1 base from V and 3 bases from J, with 12 bases between. The CDR3 totals 15 residues. The CDR3 nucleotides are TGTGCCAGCAGCTTAGGTCCGTACGAGGACACTGAAGCTTTCTTT. Its protein is CASSLGPYEDTEAFF.

This sequence joins TRBV5-6 and TRBJ2-3; D call uncertain. Trimming removed 0 bases from V and 0 bases from J, with 8 bases in between. The germline V gene encodes CDR1 SGHDT and CDR2 YYEEEE. The CDR3 has 15 residues. The CDR3 sequence: CASSLGPTSTDTQYF. In DNA, the CDR3 is TGTGCCAGCAGCTTGGGGCCAACTAGCACAGATACGCAGTATTTT.

The rearrangement joins TRBV28 to TRBJ2-5; the D gene is possibly TRBD2 (5 bases). The CDR3 extends over 13 amino acids. V lost 4 bases and J lost 2, with 8 bases in between. In germline, CDR1 is MDHEN, CDR2 SYDVKM. In DNA form, the CDR3 reads TGTGCCAGCAGTTCTAGCAGTCAAGAGACCCAGTACTTC. This gives the protein CASSSSSQETQYF.

The gene calls are TRBV15 and TRBJ1-5; unclear D gene. Germline assignment: CDR1 LNHNV and CDR2 YYDKDF (reference sequence). This CDR3 comprises 17 residues. Trimming removed 0 bases from V and 2 bases from J, with 14 bases in between. CDR3 bases: TGTGCCACCAGCAGAGATTACGGCGGATGGGGCAATCAGCCCCAGCATTTT. Translated: CATSRDYGGWGNQPQHF.

The genes are TRBV7-9 and TRBJ2-7; TRBD2 agrees at 9 bases. From germline, CDR1 is SEHNR and CDR2 FQNEAQ (reference sequence). The CDR3 runs 15 residues. The V segment lost 1 base and the J segment 4 bases; nucleotides outside the gene matches: 5. The CDR3 coding sequence is TGTGCCAGCAGCTTAGGTGGAGCGGGAGGATACGAGCAGTACTTC. As protein: CASSLGGAGGYEQYF.

This chain connects TRBV28 to TRBJ1-4; 7 bases are a match to TRBD1. J lost 7 bases, V lost 6 bases, and 14 bases had no gene match. This CDR3 region has 16 residues. The germline gives CDR1 MDHEN, CDR2 SYDVKM. The CDR3 spells CASRLGLTGWTEKLFF. DNA of the CDR3: TGTGCCAGCAGGCTTGGGTTGACAGGGTGGACTGAAAAACTGTTTTTT.

This sequence joins TRBV18 and TRBJ2-5; either TRBD1 or TRBD2 may fit D (5 bases each). Trimming took off 0 bases at V and 11 bases at J, with 16 bases between the two ends. This CDR3 is built from 14 residues. CDR1 KGHSH and CDR2 LQKENI come from the germline V gene. The CDR3 spells CASSPPGQGGEQYF. The CDR3 nucleotides read TGTGCCAGCTCACCACCGGGGCAGGGTGGGGAGCAGTACTTC.

The chain uses TRBV12-5 and TRBJ2-1; a possible D gene is TRBD2 (6 bases). The CDR3 sequence is 14 residues long. Germline loops: CDR1 LGHNT, CDR2 FRNRAP. Trimming left V 7 bases short and J 13 bases short, with 23 bases between. The CDR3 here is CASASGLSGLEQFF. The CDR3 DNA reads TGTGCTAGTGCCTCGGGACTCTCCGGTCTGGAACAGTTCTTC.

The rearrangement uses TRBV4-1 and TRBJ2-5; 12 nucleotides match TRBD2. The DNA matches TRBJ2-7 better at its end, which makes the J call doubtful. Germline CDR1 and CDR2: MGHRA and YSYEKL. This CDR3 has 15 amino acids. CDR3 sequence reads: CASSPTSGRTDEQYF. The DNA of the CDR3 is TGCGCCAGCAGCCCGACTAGCGGGAGAACCGACGAGCAGTACTTC.

J is TRBJ1-2 and V is TRBV5-1; 8 positions agree with TRBD1. The trim removed 4 bases at V and 8 bases at J, leaving 10 bases unmatched. The CDR3 has 14 residues. Looked up from germline, CDR1 is SGHRS and CDR2 is YFSETQ. The CDR3 DNA reads TGCGCCAGCAGCGCATCTACAGGGGGAGACGGCTACACCTTC. It specifies CASSASTGGDGYTF.

This clone was seen just once. V usage is TRBV18 and J usage is TRBJ2-5; D is uncertain. The J call may be mistaken, given a closer DNA end match to TRBJ2-7. Germline lookup yields CDR1 KGHSH and CDR2 LQKENI. The CDR3 sequence is 14 residues long. CDR3: CASSPTDSSYEQYF. As DNA, the CDR3 is TGTGCCAGCTCACCGACGGATAGCTCCTACGAGCAGTACTTC.

The count of this clone is one. The chain links TRBV6-6 to TRBJ1-6; 9 nucleotides line up with TRBD1. Germline trimming cut 6 bases from V and 8 bases from J; bases unmatched to any gene: 8. The CDR3 extends over 15 amino acids. Looked up from germline, CDR1 is MNHNY and CDR2 is SVGAGI (reference sequence). Written as DNA, the CDR3 is TGTGCCAGCAGACAGGACAGGGGACAGTATTCACCCCTCCACTTT. This sequence encodes CASRQDRGQYSPLHF.

The V call is TRBV28, the J call TRBJ2-5; 8 bases line up with TRBD1. Germline V gene lookup returns CDR1 MDHEN and CDR2 SYDVKM. The J segment lost 6 bases and the V segment lost 2 bases, leaving 8 bases of the junction unmatched. The CDR3 loop spans 15 amino acids. The DNA for the CDR3 is TGTGCCAGCAGTTTACCAGGGGGCGAATTAAAGACCCAGTACTTC. Translating it yields CASSLPGGELKTQYF.